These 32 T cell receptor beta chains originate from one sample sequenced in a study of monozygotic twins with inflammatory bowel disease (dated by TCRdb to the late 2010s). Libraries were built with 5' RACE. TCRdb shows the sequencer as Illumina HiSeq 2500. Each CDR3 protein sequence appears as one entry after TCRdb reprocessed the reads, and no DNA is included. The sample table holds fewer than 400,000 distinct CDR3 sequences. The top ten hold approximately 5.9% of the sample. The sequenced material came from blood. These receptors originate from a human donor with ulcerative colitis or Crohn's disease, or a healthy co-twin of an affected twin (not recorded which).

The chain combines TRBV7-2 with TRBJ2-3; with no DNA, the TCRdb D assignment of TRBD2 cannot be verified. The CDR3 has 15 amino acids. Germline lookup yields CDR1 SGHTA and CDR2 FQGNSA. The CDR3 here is CASSSSGGATDTQYF. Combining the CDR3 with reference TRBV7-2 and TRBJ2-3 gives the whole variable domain GAGVSQSPSNKVTEKGKDVELRCDPISGHTALYWYRQSLGQGLEFLIYFQGNSAPDKSGLPSDRFSAERTGGSVSTLTIQRTQQEDSAVYLCASSSSGGATDTQYFGPGTRLTVL.

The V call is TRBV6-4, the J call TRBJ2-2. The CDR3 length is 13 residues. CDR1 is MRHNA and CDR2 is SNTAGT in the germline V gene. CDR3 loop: CASSAKVTGELFF.

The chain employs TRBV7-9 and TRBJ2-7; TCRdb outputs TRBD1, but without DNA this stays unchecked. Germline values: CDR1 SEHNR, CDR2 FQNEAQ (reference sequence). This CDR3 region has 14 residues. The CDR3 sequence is CASSLPGQDYEQYF.

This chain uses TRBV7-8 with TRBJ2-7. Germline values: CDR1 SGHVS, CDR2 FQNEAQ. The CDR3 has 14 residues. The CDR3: CASSFHGLIYGQYF. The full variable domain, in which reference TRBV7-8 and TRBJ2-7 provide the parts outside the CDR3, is GAGVSQSPRYKVAKRGQDVALRCDPISGHVSLFWYQQALGQGPEFLTYFQNEAQLDKSGLPSDRFFAERPEGSVSTLKIQRTQQEDSAVYLCASSFHGLIYGQYFGPGTRLTVT.

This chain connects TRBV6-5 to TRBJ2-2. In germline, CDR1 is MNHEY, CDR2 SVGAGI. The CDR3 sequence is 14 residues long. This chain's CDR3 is CASSYYRYTGELFF.

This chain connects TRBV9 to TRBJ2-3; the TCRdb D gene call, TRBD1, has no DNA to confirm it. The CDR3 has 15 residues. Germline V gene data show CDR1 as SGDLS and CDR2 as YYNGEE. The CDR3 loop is CASSVGGTGPDTQYF.

The CDR3 sequence: CASSRTGDNQPQHF. The chain uses TRBV18 and TRBJ1-5; TCRdb outputs TRBD1, but without DNA this stays unchecked. The CDR3 loop spans 14 amino acids. The germline V gene encodes CDR1 KGHSH and CDR2 LQKENI.

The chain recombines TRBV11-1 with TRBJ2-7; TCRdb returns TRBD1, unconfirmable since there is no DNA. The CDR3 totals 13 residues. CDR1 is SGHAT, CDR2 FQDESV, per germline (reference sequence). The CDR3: CASSSLRGNEQYF.

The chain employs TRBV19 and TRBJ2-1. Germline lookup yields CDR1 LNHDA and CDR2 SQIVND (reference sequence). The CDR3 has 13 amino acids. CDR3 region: CASNRVFTNEQFF. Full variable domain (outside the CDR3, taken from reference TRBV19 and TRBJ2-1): DGGITQSPKYLFRKEGQNVTLSCEQNLNHDAMYWYRQDPGQGLRLIYYSQIVNDFQKGDIAEGYSVSREKKESFPLTVTSAQKNPTAFYLCASNRVFTNEQFFGPGTRLTVL.

CDR3 in amino acids: CASRRWADLGWAYEQYF. The chain uses TRBV6-1 and TRBJ2-7; TCRdb's D call, TRBD1, is unchecked because there is no DNA. Germline V CDR1 and CDR2: MNHNS, SASEGT. This CDR3 contains 17 residues.

The CDR3 sequence: CASYAWHRDLQNIQYF. This sequence joins TRBV6-1 and TRBJ2-4; TCRdb's D gene call, TRBD2, goes unchecked for lack of DNA. The V gene's germline CDR1 is MNHNS and CDR2 SASEGT. This CDR3 contains 16 residues.

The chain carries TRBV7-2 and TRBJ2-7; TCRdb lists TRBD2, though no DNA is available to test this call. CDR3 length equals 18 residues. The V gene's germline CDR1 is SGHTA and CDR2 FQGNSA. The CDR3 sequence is CASSLALAGVVAHYEQYF.

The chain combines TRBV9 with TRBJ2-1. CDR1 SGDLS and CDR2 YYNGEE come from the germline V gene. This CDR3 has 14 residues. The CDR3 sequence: CASSDRGLFDEQFF.

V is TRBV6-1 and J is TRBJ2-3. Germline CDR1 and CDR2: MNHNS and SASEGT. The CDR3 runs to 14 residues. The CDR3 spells CASTWGEGADTQYF.

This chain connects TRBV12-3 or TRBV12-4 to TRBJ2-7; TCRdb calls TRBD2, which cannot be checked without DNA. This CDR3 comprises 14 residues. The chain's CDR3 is CASSGTSSTYEQYF.

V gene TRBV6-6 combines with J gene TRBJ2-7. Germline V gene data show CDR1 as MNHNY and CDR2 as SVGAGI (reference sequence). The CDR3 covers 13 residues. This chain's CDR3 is CASSYNRFYEQYF.

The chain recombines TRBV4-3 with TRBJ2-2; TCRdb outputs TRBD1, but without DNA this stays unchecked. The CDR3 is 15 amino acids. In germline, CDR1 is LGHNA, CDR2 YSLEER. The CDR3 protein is CASSPKTGVAGELFF.

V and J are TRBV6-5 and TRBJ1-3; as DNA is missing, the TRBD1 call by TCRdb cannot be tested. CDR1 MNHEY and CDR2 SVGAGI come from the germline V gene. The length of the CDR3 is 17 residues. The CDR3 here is CASSYLMTGGPGNTIYF.

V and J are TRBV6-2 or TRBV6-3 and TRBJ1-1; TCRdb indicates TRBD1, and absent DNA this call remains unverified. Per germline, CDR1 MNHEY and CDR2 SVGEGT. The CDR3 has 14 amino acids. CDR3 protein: CASSYWGPGTEAFF.

Here the CDR3 reads CASSLEATQPQHF. This sequence joins TRBV5-5 and TRBJ1-5. The CDR3 has 13 amino acids. Germline CDR1 and CDR2: SGHKS and YYEKEE (reference sequence).

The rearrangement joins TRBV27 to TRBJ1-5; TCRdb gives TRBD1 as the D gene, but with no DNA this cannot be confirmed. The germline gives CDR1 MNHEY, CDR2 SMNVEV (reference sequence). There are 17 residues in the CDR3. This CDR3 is CASSKLSDRASNQPQHF.

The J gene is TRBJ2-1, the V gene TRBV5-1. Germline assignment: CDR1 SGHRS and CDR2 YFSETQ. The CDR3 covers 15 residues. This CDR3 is CASSLEDSSYNEQFF.

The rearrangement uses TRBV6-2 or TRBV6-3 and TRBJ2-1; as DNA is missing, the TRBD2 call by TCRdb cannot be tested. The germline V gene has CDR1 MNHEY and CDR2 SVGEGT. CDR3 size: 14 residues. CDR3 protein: CASRPTSGNNEQFF.

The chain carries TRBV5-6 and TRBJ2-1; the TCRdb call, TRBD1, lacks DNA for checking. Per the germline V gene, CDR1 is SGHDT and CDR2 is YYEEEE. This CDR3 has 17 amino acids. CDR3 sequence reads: CASSLVPQGAHHNEQFF.

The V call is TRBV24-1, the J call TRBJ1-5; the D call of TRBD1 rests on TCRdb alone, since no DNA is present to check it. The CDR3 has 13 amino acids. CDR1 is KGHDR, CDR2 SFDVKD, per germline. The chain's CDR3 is CATSAGQNQPQHF.

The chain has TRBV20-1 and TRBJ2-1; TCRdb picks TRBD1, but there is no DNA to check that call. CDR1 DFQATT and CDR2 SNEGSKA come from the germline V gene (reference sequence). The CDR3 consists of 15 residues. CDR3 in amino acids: CSARKGVGAYNEQFF.

CDR3 sequence: CASSTTGALQETQYF. This chain connects TRBV6-1 to TRBJ2-5; TCRdb's D call, TRBD1, is unchecked because there is no DNA. CDR3 length: 15 amino acids. Germline V gene lookup returns CDR1 MNHNS and CDR2 SASEGT.

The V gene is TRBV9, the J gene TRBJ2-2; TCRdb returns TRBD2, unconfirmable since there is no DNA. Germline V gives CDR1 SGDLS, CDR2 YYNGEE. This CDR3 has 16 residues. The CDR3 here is CASSVAPSVATGELFF.

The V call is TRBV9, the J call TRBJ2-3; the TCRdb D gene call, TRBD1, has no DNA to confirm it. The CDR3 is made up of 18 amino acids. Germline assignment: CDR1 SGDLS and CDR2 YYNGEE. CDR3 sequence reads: CASSEGLRLDVGTDTQYF. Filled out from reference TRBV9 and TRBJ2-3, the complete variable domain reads DSGVTQTPKHLITATGQRVTLRCSPRSGDLSVYWYQQSLDQGLQFLIQYYNGEERAKGNILERFSAQQFPDLHSELNLSSLELGDSALYFCASSEGLRLDVGTDTQYFGPGTRLTVL.

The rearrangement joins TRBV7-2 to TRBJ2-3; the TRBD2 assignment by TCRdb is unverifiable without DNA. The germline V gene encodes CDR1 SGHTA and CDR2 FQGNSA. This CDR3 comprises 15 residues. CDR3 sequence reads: CASRTSGGGADTQYF.

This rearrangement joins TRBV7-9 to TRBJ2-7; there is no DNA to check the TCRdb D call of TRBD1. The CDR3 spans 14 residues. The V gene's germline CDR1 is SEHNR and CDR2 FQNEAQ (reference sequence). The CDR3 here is CASSRDRPPYEQYF.

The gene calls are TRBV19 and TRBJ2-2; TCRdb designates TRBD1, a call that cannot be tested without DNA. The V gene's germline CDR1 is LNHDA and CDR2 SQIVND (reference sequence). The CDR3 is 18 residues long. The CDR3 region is CASSSFGGTGGDNGELFF.